The 5 T cell receptor beta chains below all came from one sample that was sequenced in a study of blood T cell repertoires in COVID-19. Sequenced by immunoSEQ multiplex PCR; TCRdb stores in-frame clones only, minus some. The table shows around 150,000 clones, with about 80% occurring only once. Sample: PBMCs or T cells enriched from blood (not recorded which). These receptors all come from a woman aged 55-70 years who had recovered from COVID-19.

V is TRBV12-5 and J is TRBJ1-4, with D perhaps matching TRBD1 (5 bases). The V end lost 5 bases, the J end lost 9 bases, and 25 bases lay between the germline ends. CDR1 and CDR2 (germline): LGHNT, FRNRAP. This CDR3 has 17 residues. The CDR3 DNA follows: TGTGCTAGTGGTGGAGGTGGGGCGGGGAGGACTAAGAAAAAACTGTTTTTT. Its translation is CASGGGGAGRTKKKLFF.

V usage is TRBV5-4 and J usage is TRBJ2-1; 8 bases align to TRBD2. CDR1 and CDR2 from the germline V gene are SGHNT and YYREEE (reference sequence). Trimming at V came to 1 base and at J to 8 bases, leaving 11 bases not matched to a gene. There are 16 residues in the CDR3. The DNA of the CDR3 is TGTGCCAGCAGCTTGTCGGCGGGGGGCCCGGTCGATGAGCAGTTCTTC. It specifies CASSLSAGGPVDEQFF.

The V and J genes are TRBV3-1 (or the pseudogene TRBV3-2) and TRBJ2-3; a possible D gene is TRBD2 (5 bases). Germline V gene sequence: CDR1 LGHDT, CDR2 YNNKEL (reference sequence). The CDR3 length is 13 residues. Trimming pared 3 bases from V and 5 bases from J, leaving 9 bases between. The CDR3 loop is CASSHASLDTQYF. CDR3 sequence (DNA): TGTGCCAGCAGCCACGCTAGCCTAGATACGCAGTATTTT.

This clone was found many times. This sequence joins TRBV18 and TRBJ2-1, with TRBD2 identical over 9 bases. Germline assignment: CDR1 KGHSH and CDR2 LQKENI. This CDR3 comprises 18 residues. J was trimmed by 0 bases and V by 0 bases; bases with no gene match: 6. CDR3 nucleotides: TGTGCCAGCTCACCACCGTCCCTAGCGGGGAGCTCCTACAATGAGCAGTTCTTC. Encoded protein: CASSPPSLAGSSYNEQFF.

The chain combines TRBV7-3 with TRBJ1-2; TRBD1 agrees at 7 bases. There are 15 residues in the CDR3. Trimming took 5 bases from V and 2 from J; bases not matched to a gene: 8. Germline V gene lookup returns CDR1 SGHTA and CDR2 FQGTGA. Here the CDR3 DNA reads TGTGCCAGCAGCCCGCAAGGGGGCCCCAACTATGGCTACACCTTC. This codes for CASSPQGGPNYGYTF.